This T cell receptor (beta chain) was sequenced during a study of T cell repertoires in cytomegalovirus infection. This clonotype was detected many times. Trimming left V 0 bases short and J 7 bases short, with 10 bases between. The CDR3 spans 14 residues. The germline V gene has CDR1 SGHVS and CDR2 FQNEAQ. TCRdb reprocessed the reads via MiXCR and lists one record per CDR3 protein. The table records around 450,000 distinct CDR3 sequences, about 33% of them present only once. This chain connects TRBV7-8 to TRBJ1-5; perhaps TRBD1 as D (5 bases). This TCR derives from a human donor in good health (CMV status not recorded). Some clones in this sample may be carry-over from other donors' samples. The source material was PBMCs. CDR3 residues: CASSLAGGDQPQHF. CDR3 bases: TGTGCCAGCAGCTTAGCGGGGGGGGACCAGCCCCAGCATTTT.